Below, 16 T cell receptor beta chains from the same sample are listed, as sequenced in a study of technical replicates of blood from several donors. TCRdb's table, derived via immunoSEQ multiplex PCR, lists solely in-frame clones and lacks some. The table lists 60,000 to 85,000 clones, 94% of them singletons. The source material was T cells isolated from PBMCs. These receptors all come from a human donor in good health.

V gene TRBV18 combines with J gene TRBJ2-7; D ambiguous. V lost 5 bases to trimming and J lost 4 bases, with 9 bases between them. This CDR3 region has 12 residues. Germline CDR1 and CDR2: KGHSH and LQKENI. DNA of the CDR3: TGTGCCAGCTCATCTCGGTTTTACGAGCAGTACTTC. Its protein is CASSSRFYEQYF.

The rearrangement links TRBV4-3 to TRBJ2-7, with D hard to call. Germline V lookup: CDR1 LGHNA, CDR2 YSLEER. The V end was cut by 0 bases, the J end by 7 bases, with 7 bases between. There are 12 residues in the CDR3. DNA for the CDR3: TGCGCCAGCAGCCAAGACCCTCAGGAGCAGTACTTC. It codes for CASSQDPQEQYF.

As regards this clone: The sample carries other DNA sequences with the same CDR3. The rearrangement joins TRBV19 to TRBJ1-1; D uncertain. The germline V gene encodes CDR1 LNHDA and CDR2 SQIVND (reference sequence). V was pared by 7 bases and J by 2 bases, with 5 bases between. This CDR3 contains 11 residues. The CDR3 DNA reads as TGTGCCAGTACGGTTAACACTGAAGCTTTCTTT. Amino acid sequence: CASTVNTEAFF.

The table lists this clone with a few counts. The chain recombines TRBV9 with TRBJ1-5; D might be TRBD1 (5 bases). This CDR3 is 16 amino acids long. V was shortened by 0 bases and J by 3 bases, with 13 bases between the two germline ends. CDR1 and CDR2 from the germline V gene are SGDLS and YYNGEE. Written as DNA, the CDR3 is TGTGCCAGCAGCGTAGATCCGGGGGTATCCAATCAGCCCCAGCATTTT. This gives the protein CASSVDPGVSNQPQHF.

A single count supports this clone. The chain carries TRBV2 and TRBJ1-1; unclear D gene. Germline V lookup: CDR1 SNHLY, CDR2 FYNNEI. The CDR3 runs to 14 residues. V lost 0 bases and J lost 3, with 8 bases in between. CDR3 in amino acids: CASSEAQVYTEAFF. The DNA for the CDR3 is TGTGCCAGCAGTGAAGCCCAGGTATACACTGAAGCTTTCTTT. The full variable domain, in which reference TRBV2 and TRBJ1-1 provide the parts outside the CDR3, is EPEVTQTPSHQVTQMGQEVILRCVPISNHLYFYWYRQILGQKVEFLVSFYNNEISEKSEIFDDQFSVERPDGSNFTLKIRSTKLEDSAMYFCASSEAQVYTEAFFGQGTRLTVV.

The CDR3, as DNA: TGCGCCAGCAGCTTGGAGGGGGCTAACTATGGCTACACCTTC. Protein product: CASSLEGANYGYTF. The gene calls are TRBV5-1 and TRBJ1-2; a weak D match, TRBD1 (6 bases). The CDR3 spans 14 residues. Germline values: CDR1 SGHRS, CDR2 YFSETQ. V was shortened by 0 bases and J by 0 bases, with 6 bases between the two germline ends. Combining the CDR3 with reference TRBV5-1 and TRBJ1-2 gives the whole variable domain KAGVTQTPRYLIKTRGQQVTLSCSPISGHRSVSWYQQTPGQGLQFLFEYFSETQRNKGNFPGRFSGRQFSNSRSEMNVSTLELGDSALYLCASSLEGANYGYTFGSGTRLTVV.

The gene calls are TRBV6-5 and TRBJ1-1; 11 positions agree with TRBD1. The CDR3 covers 14 residues. CDR1 and CDR2 (germline): MNHEY, SVGAGI. Trimming took 3 bases from V and 4 from J; bases not matched to a gene: 1. The CDR3 here is CASSYGTGGTEAFF. The CDR3 DNA reads TGTGCCAGCAGTTATGGGACAGGGGGCACTGAAGCTTTCTTT.

This chain joins TRBV9 and TRBJ2-2; D might be TRBD2 (6 bases). Germline loops: CDR1 SGDLS, CDR2 YYNGEE. CDR3 length equals 14 residues. Trimming left V 3 bases short and J 1 base short, with 7 bases between. The CDR3 nucleotides read TGTGCCAGCAGCGGGAGGGGGAACACCGGGGAGCTGTTTTTT. Translation: CASSGRGNTGELFF.

The chain couples TRBV7-9 to TRBJ2-2; TRBD1 is a possible D gene (6 bases). Germline V CDR1 and CDR2: SEHNR, FQNEAQ (reference sequence). The ends were cut back, 3 bases at V and 4 bases at J, with 18 bases in the middle. CDR3 length equals 17 residues. The CDR3 loop reads CASSLFAGRGGTGELFF. The CDR3 DNA follows: TGTGCCAGCAGCTTGTTTGCGGGCAGAGGGGGCACCGGGGAGCTGTTTTTT.

The CDR3 DNA is TGTGCCAGCAGCGTAGAGAGTAGCGGGACCCTTCGATGCAATGAGCAGTTCTTC. This gives the protein CASSVESSGTLRCNEQFF. The chain carries TRBV9 and TRBJ2-1, with 8 bases identical to TRBD2. Germline CDR1 reads SGDLS; CDR2 reads YYNGEE. The CDR3 totals 18 residues. Trimming took 0 bases from V and 6 from J; bases not matched to a gene: 14.

The V and J genes are TRBV29-1 and TRBJ1-1, with D possibly matching TRBD1 (6 bases). The germline V and J ends were trimmed by 1 base and 5 bases, with 14 bases remaining between them. Germline V gene data show CDR1 as SQVTM and CDR2 as ANQGSEA. CDR3 length: 14 residues. The CDR3 sequence is CSVEAARGWTEAFF. In nucleotides, the CDR3 is TGCAGCGTTGAAGCTGCCAGGGGATGGACTGAAGCTTTCTTT.

The V and J genes are TRBV6-5 and TRBJ2-5; D is possibly TRBD1 (5 bases). Germline CDR1 and CDR2: MNHEY and SVGAGI. There are 14 residues in the CDR3. Trimming took off 3 bases at V and 4 bases at J, with 12 bases between the two ends. The CDR3 nucleotides read TGTGCCAGCAGTTATAGGTTGCAGGGAGAGACCCAGTACTTC. Amino acid sequence: CASSYRLQGETQYF.

Only one count was recorded for this clone. This chain links TRBV5-1 with TRBJ2-7, with 8 bases aligning to TRBD1. The germline CDR1 and CDR2 sequences are SGHRS and YFSETQ. V lost 4 bases to trimming and J lost 3 bases; unmatched junction nucleotides: 3. The CDR3 covers 13 residues. CDR3 in amino acids: CASSPGQDYEQYF. The DNA for the CDR3 is TGCGCCAGCAGCCCGGGACAGGACTACGAGCAGTACTTC.

This sequence joins TRBV4-1 and TRBJ2-7; 7 nucleotides align to TRBD2. The CDR3 is made up of 15 amino acids. Germline CDR1 MGHRA, CDR2 YSYEKL. V was pared by 0 bases and J by 4 bases, with 6 bases of the junction left unmatched. Here the CDR3 DNA reads TGCGCCAGCAGCCAAGATCCTAGCGGCATTTACGAGCAGTACTTC. Protein: CASSQDPSGIYEQYF.

The count of this clone is one. The chain recombines TRBV6-5 with TRBJ2-5, with unresolved D. In germline, CDR1 is MNHEY, CDR2 SVGAGI. The V gene lost 0 bases and the J gene lost 7 bases, with 6 bases spanning the gap. The length of the CDR3 is 12 residues. CDR3 amino acids: CASSYSAGTQYF. The CDR3 nucleotides are TGTGCCAGCAGTTACTCGGCTGGGACCCAGTACTTC.

With regard to this clone: The same CDR3 arises from other DNA sequences in this sample as well. This chain connects TRBV5-4 to TRBJ2-3; maybe TRBD1 (6 bases). The CDR3 extends over 14 amino acids. Between the trimmed V and J ends, which lost 3 bases and 0 bases, there was a span of 8 bases. Germline V gene sequence: CDR1 SGHNT, CDR2 YYREEE (reference sequence). CDR3 in DNA: TGTGCCAGCAGCTCAGGGGTTAGCACAGATACGCAGTATTTT. Its protein product is CASSSGVSTDTQYF.